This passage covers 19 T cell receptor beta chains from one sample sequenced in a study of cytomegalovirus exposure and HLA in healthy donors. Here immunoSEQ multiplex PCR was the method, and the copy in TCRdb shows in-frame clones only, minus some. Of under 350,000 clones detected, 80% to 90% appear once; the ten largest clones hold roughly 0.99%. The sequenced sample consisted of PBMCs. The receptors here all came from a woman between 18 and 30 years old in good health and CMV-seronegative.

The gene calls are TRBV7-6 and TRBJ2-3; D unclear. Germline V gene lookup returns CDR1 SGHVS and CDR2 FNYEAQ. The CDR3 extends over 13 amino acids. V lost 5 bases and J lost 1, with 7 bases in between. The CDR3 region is CASSLTGTDTQYF. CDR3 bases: TGTGCCAGCAGCCTCACAGGCACAGATACGCAGTATTTT.

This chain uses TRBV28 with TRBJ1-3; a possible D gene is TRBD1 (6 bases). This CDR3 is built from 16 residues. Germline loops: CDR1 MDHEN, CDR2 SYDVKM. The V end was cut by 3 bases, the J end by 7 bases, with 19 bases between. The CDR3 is CASSFRTVASSNTIYF. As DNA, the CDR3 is TGTGCCAGCAGTTTTAGGACAGTAGCCTCGTCTAACACCATATATTTT.

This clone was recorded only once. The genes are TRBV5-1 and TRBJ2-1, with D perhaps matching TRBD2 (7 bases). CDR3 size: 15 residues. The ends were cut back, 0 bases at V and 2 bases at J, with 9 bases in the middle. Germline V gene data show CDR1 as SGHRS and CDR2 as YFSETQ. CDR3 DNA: TGCGCCAGCAGCTTGGTCGGGGGGCCCTACAATGAGCAGTTCTTC. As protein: CASSLVGGPYNEQFF.

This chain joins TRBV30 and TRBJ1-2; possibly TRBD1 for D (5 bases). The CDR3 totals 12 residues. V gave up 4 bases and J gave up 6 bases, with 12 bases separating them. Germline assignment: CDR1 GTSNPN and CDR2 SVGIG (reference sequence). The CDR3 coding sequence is TGTGCCTGGAAAAAAACAGGAAATGGCTACACCTTC. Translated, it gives CAWKKTGNGYTF.

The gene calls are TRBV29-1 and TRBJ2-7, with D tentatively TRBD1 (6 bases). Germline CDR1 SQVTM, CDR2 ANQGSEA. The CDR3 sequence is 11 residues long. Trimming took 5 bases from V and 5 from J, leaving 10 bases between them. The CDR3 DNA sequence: TGCAGCGTTTCCGACAGGCACGAGCAGTACTTC. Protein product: CSVSDRHEQYF.

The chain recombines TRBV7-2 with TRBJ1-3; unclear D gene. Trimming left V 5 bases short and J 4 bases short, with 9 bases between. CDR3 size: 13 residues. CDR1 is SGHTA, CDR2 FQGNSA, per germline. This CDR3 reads CASSRVMGNTIYF. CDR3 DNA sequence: TGTGCCAGCAGCCGGGTAATGGGAAACACCATATATTTT.

The chain's CDR3 is CAWSITGTGEAFF. DNA of the CDR3: TGTGCCTGGAGTATAACCGGGACAGGTGAAGCTTTCTTT. The rearrangement joins TRBV30 to TRBJ1-1; 8 bases fit TRBD1. Germline CDR1 is GTSNPN and CDR2 is SVGIG (reference sequence). With V trimmed by 2 bases and J by 7 bases, 6 bases remained unmatched. This CDR3 has 13 amino acids.

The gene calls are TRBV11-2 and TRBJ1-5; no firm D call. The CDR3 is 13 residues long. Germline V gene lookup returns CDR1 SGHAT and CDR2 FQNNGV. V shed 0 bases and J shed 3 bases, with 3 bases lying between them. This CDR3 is CASSLDHNQPQHF. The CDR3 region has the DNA TGTGCCAGCAGCTTAGACCACAATCAGCCCCAGCATTTT.

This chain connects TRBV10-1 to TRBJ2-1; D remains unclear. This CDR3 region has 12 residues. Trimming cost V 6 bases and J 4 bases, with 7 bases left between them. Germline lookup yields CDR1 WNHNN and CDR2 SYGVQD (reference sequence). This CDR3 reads CASRGSYNEQFF. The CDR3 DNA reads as TGCGCCAGCAGGGGCAGTTACAATGAGCAGTTCTTC.

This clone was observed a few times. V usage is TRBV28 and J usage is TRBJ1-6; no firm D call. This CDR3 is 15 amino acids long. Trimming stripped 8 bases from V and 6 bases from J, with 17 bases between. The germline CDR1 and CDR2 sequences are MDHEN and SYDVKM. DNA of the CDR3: TGTGCCAGCGATGGTGCGGGTATAATTAATTCACCCCTCCACTTT. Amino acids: CASDGAGIINSPLHF.

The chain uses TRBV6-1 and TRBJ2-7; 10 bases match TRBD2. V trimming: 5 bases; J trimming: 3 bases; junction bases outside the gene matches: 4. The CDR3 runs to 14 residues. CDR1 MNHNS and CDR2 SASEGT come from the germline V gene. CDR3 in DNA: TGTGCCAGCAGTCCTGGGACTAGCGACTACGAGCAGTACTTC. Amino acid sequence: CASSPGTSDYEQYF.

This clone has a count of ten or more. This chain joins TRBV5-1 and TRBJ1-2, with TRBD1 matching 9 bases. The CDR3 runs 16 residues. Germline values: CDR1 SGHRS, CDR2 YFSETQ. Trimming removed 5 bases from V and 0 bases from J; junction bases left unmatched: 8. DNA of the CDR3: TGCGCCAGCAGTAAGACAGGGGGACTAGCTAACTATGGCTACACCTTC. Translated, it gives CASSKTGGLANYGYTF.

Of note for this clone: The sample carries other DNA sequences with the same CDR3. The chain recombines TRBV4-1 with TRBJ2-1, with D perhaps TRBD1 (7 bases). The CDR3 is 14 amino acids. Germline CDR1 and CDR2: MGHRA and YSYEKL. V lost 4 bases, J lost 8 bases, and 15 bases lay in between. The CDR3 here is CASSPRQGGYEQFF. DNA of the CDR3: TGCGCCAGCAGCCCACGACAGGGAGGCTATGAGCAGTTCTTC.

The CDR3 protein is CASSVTENYGYTF. The CDR3 nucleotides read TGTGCCAGCTCAGTGACAGAGAACTATGGCTACACCTTC. V and J are TRBV18 and TRBJ1-2; possible D gene TRBD1, 5 bases. The CDR3 runs 13 residues. Trimming stripped 5 bases from V and 2 bases from J, with 9 bases between. The germline gives CDR1 KGHSH, CDR2 LQKENI.

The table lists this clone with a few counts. CDR3 DNA: TGCGCCAGCAGTGAGGAACAGGGGGAGCATTTT. Residues: CASSEEQGEHF. The chain couples TRBV10-1 to TRBJ1-5, with 8 bases fitting TRBD1. Germline V CDR1 and CDR2: WNHNN, SYGVQD (reference sequence). The CDR3 consists of 11 residues. The junction had 2 bases not matched to a gene; V was cut back by 2 bases and J by 14 bases.

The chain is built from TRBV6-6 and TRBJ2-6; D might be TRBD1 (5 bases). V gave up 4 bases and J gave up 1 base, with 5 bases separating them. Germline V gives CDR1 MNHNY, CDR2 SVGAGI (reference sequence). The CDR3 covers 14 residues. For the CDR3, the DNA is TGTGCCAGCAGTTCAGGGTCTGGGGCCAACGTCCTGACTTTC. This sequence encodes CASSSGSGANVLTF.

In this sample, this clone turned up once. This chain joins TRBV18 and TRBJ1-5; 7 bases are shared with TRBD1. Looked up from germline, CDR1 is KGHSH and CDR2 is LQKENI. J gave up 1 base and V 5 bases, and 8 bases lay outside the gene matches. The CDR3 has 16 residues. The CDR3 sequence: CASSSIGQASNQPQHF. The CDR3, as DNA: TGTGCCAGCTCATCTATTGGACAGGCCAGCAATCAGCCCCAGCATTTT.

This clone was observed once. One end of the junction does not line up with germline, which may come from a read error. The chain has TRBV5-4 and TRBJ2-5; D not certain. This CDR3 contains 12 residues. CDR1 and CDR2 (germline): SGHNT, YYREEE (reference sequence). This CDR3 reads CASSLAAEFWDF. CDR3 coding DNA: TGTGCCAGCAGCTTGGCCGCGGAGTTTTGGGACTTC.

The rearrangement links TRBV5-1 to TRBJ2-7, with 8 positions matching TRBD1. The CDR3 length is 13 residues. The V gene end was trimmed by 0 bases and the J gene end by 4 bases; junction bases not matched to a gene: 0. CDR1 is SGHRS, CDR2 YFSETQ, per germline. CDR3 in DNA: TGCGCCAGCAGCTTGGACAGGGGGTACGAGCAGTACTTC. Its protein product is CASSLDRGYEQYF.